These 26 T cell receptor beta chains originate from one sample sequenced in a study of cytomegalovirus exposure and HLA in healthy donors. The PCR used 60 Vbeta and 13 Jbeta primers. Produced via immunoSEQ multiplex PCR; TCRdb's table is partial and in-frame only. The sample contains 150,000 to 250,000 clones, 65% to 85% of which appear only once. The sample was PBMCs. These TCRs come from a boy between 2 and 10 years old in good health and CMV-seronegative.

This clone has a single count. This sequence joins TRBV27 and TRBJ1-6; a possible D gene is TRBD1 (5 bases). The V gene lost 3 bases and the J gene lost 0 bases, with 15 bases spanning the gap. This CDR3 comprises 18 residues. CDR1 MNHEY and CDR2 SMNVEV come from the germline V gene (reference sequence). The CDR3 is CASSFSWGKSSYNSPLHF. The CDR3 coding sequence is TGTGCCAGCAGTTTTTCCTGGGGCAAAAGCTCCTATAATTCACCCCTCCACTTT.

The chain employs TRBV2 and TRBJ2-7; D perhaps matches TRBD2 (6 bases). Trimming left V 4 bases short and J 3 bases short, with 10 bases between. There are 13 residues in the CDR3. CDR1 is SNHLY, CDR2 FYNNEI, per germline. The CDR3 here is CASSGEGLYEQYF. CDR3 DNA sequence: TGTGCCAGCAGTGGTGAGGGACTCTACGAGCAGTACTTC. Variable domain in full (rest from reference TRBV2 and TRBJ2-7): EPEVTQTPSHQVTQMGQEVILRCVPISNHLYFYWYRQILGQKVEFLVSFYNNEISEKSEIFDDQFSVERPDGSNFTLKIRSTKLEDSAMYFCASSGEGLYEQYFGPGTRLTVT.

This clone was counted only a few times. The V and J genes are TRBV18 and TRBJ2-5, with a possible D match to TRBD1 (6 bases). Trimming removed 3 bases from V and 1 base from J, with 12 bases in between. This CDR3 is built from 15 residues. Per the germline V gene, CDR1 is KGHSH and CDR2 is LQKENI. In DNA form, the CDR3 reads TGTGCCAGCTCACCTAGGACAGCGCCCCAAGAGACCCAGTACTTC. It yields the protein CASSPRTAPQETQYF.

This clone was observed once. The chain employs TRBV7-9 and TRBJ1-2, with 12 positions matching TRBD1. The trim removed 5 bases at V and 2 bases at J, leaving 9 bases unmatched. Germline CDR1 is SEHNR and CDR2 is FQNEAQ (reference sequence). CDR3 length: 17 residues. CDR3 DNA sequence: TGTGCCAGCAGCCTCCCGGGCGGGACAGGGGGCAACTATGGCTACACCTTC. Protein product: CASSLPGGTGGNYGYTF.

This rearrangement joins TRBV7-8 to TRBJ1-2; 7 nucleotides match TRBD1. This CDR3 has 13 residues. J gave up 4 bases and V 5 bases, and 4 bases lay outside the gene matches. Germline lookup yields CDR1 SGHVS and CDR2 FQNEAQ. The DNA of the CDR3 is TGTGCCAGCAGCCTTGGACAGGTCTATGGCTACACCTTC. This encodes CASSLGQVYGYTF.

The J gene is TRBJ1-2, the V gene TRBV18; TRBD1 is a possible D gene (5 bases). The CDR3 consists of 15 residues. CDR1 and CDR2 from the germline V gene are KGHSH and LQKENI. V was clipped by 4 bases and J by 4 bases, with 16 bases between them. CDR3 sequence reads: CASSLGWADSYGYTF. CDR3 in DNA: TGTGCCAGCTCACTCGGCTGGGCAGACAGCTATGGCTACACCTTC.

The J gene is TRBJ2-7, the V gene TRBV5-6, with 10 bases fitting TRBD1. V gave up 3 bases and J gave up 2 bases; unmatched junction bases: 8. CDR1 SGHDT and CDR2 YYEEEE come from the germline V gene. The CDR3 is 16 residues long. CDR3 protein: CASSWQGQGPTYEQYF. CDR3 DNA sequence: TGTGCCAGCAGCTGGCAGGGACAGGGGCCGACCTACGAGCAGTACTTC.

The V gene is TRBV14, the J gene TRBJ2-1; the match to TRBD1 covers 7 bases. CDR3 length: 15 amino acids. Germline trimming cut 4 bases from V and 0 bases from J; bases unmatched to any gene: 3. Germline values: CDR1 SGHDN, CDR2 FVKESK. In DNA form, the CDR3 reads TGTGCCAGCAGCCGGGACAGTATCTCCTACAATGAGCAGTTCTTC. Amino acids: CASSRDSISYNEQFF. The full variable domain, with the rest looked up from reference TRBV14 and TRBJ2-1, is EAGVTQFPSHSVIEKGQTVTLRCDPISGHDNLYWYRRVMGKEIKFLLHFVKESKQDESGMPNNRFLAERTGGTYSTLKVQPAELEDSGVYFCASSRDSISYNEQFFGPGTRLTVL.

This chain connects TRBV5-5 to TRBJ1-1; D is ambiguous. CDR1 is SGHKS, CDR2 YYEKEE, per germline (reference sequence). CDR3 length: 13 residues. With 0 bases removed from V and 0 bases from J, the gap between germline ends came to 3 bases. The DNA for the CDR3 is TGTGCCAGCAGCTTGGATATGAACACTGAAGCTTTCTTT. Its translation is CASSLDMNTEAFF.

V and J are TRBV9 and TRBJ1-4; maybe TRBD1 (6 bases). Germline loops: CDR1 SGDLS, CDR2 YYNGEE. CDR3 length: 14 amino acids. V lost 0 bases and J lost 7, with 10 bases in between. CDR3 amino acids: CASSVEGGTEKLFF. In nucleotides, the CDR3 is TGTGCCAGCAGCGTAGAGGGGGGGACTGAAAAACTGTTTTTT. The full variable domain, rest sourced from reference TRBV9 and TRBJ1-4, is DSGVTQTPKHLITATGQRVTLRCSPRSGDLSVYWYQQSLDQGLQFLIQYYNGEERAKGNILERFSAQQFPDLHSELNLSSLELGDSALYFCASSVEGGTEKLFFGSGTQLSVL.

A remark on this clone: The same CDR3 also results from other DNA sequences found in this sample. This chain joins TRBV5-1 and TRBJ1-1, with D unresolved. Germline CDR1 SGHRS, CDR2 YFSETQ. CDR3 length: 13 amino acids. V was clipped by 0 bases and J by 3 bases, with 6 bases between them. The CDR3, as DNA: TGCGCCAGCAGCTTGGATCGTGACACTGAAGCTTTCTTT. Its protein is CASSLDRDTEAFF.

The chain recombines TRBV7-9 with TRBJ1-1; no firm D call. With 2 bases removed from V and 4 bases from J, the gap between germline ends came to 11 bases. The germline CDR1 and CDR2 sequences are SEHNR and FQNEAQ (reference sequence). This CDR3 has 14 amino acids. The CDR3 bases are TGTGCCAGCAGCTTACAGGAGGGATTCACTGAAGCTTTCTTT. This encodes CASSLQEGFTEAFF. The entire variable domain, with the rest obtained from reference TRBV7-9 and TRBJ1-1, is as follows: DTGVSQNPRHKITKRGQNVTFRCDPISEHNRLYWYRQTLGQGPEFLTYFQNEAQLEKSRLLSDRFSAERPKGSFSTLEIQRTEQGDSAMYLCASSLQEGFTEAFFGQGTRLTVV.

The CDR3 is CASSLKWGDTEAFF. DNA for the CDR3: TGCGCCAGCAGCCTTAAGTGGGGGGACACTGAAGCTTTCTTT. This chain connects TRBV4-1 to TRBJ1-1, with D possibly being TRBD1 (5 bases). V shed 4 bases and J shed 3 bases, with 12 bases lying between them. The germline CDR1 and CDR2 sequences are MGHRA and YSYEKL. This CDR3 contains 14 residues.

This clone was detected only once. J is TRBJ2-2 and V is TRBV11-2; TRBD2 matches 8 bases. Germline loops: CDR1 SGHAT, CDR2 FQNNGV. V lost 4 bases, J lost 4 bases, and 11 bases stayed unmatched. The CDR3 covers 17 residues. CDR3 nucleotide sequence: TGTGCCAGCAGCTCCCCACTAGCGGTAGAAGGCACCGGGGAGCTGTTTTTT. This codes for CASSSPLAVEGTGELFF.

The V and J genes are TRBV2 and TRBJ2-5; 7 nucleotides agree with TRBD1. Germline-derived CDR1 and CDR2 are SNHLY and FYNNEI. Trimming at V came to 4 bases and at J to 3 bases, leaving 2 bases not matched to a gene. The CDR3 spans 13 residues. The CDR3, as DNA: TGTGCCAGCAGTGGCACAGGGGAAGAGACCCAGTACTTC. Translated, it gives CASSGTGEETQYF.

The chain carries TRBV10-3 and TRBJ2-5; no clear D gene. V lost 4 bases, J lost 1 base, and 7 bases lay in between. The germline V gene has CDR1 ENHRY and CDR2 SYGVKD. The CDR3 consists of 13 residues. The CDR3 DNA reads as TGTGCCATCAGTGGGGCACCCCAAGAGACCCAGTACTTC. Amino acids: CAISGAPQETQYF.

The chain employs TRBV6-1 and TRBJ2-5; D might be TRBD1 (5 bases). The ends were cut back, 7 bases at V and 2 bases at J, with 14 bases in the middle. In germline, CDR1 is MNHNS, CDR2 SASEGT. This CDR3 is 14 amino acids long. The CDR3 bases are TGTGCCAGCAATCGCGACAGATCACAAGAGACCCAGTACTTC. Protein sequence: CASNRDRSQETQYF.

V gene TRBV9 combines with J gene TRBJ2-1; D is uncertain. CDR1 and CDR2 (germline): SGDLS, YYNGEE. The germline V and J ends were trimmed by 3 bases and 5 bases, with 12 bases remaining between them. CDR3 length equals 14 residues. CDR3 sequence: CASSAGPLNNEQFF. The CDR3 DNA reads as TGTGCCAGCAGCGCAGGTCCTTTAAACAATGAGCAGTTCTTC.

This chain links TRBV4-3 with TRBJ1-1; 8 bases are shared with TRBD1. The CDR3 consists of 16 residues. Germline CDR1 reads LGHNA; CDR2 reads YSLEER. The V and J ends lost 4 bases and 10 bases, in that order; junction bases with no gene match: 17. CDR3 sequence (DNA): TGCGCCAGCAGCCCCGCACCGGGACAGGAGGTTCCCTTAGCTTTCTTT. This sequence encodes CASSPAPGQEVPLAFF.

As for this clone: One end of the junction varies from germline; a read error may be responsible. The chain employs TRBV7-7 and TRBJ2-5; D ambiguous. This CDR3 comprises 13 residues. Germline V gene sequence: CDR1 SSHAT, CDR2 FNYEAQ (reference sequence). CDR3 nucleotides: TGTGCTAGCAGCCAAGAGGCCCGTGGGACCCAGTACTTC. Encoded protein: CASSQEARGTQYF.

This rearrangement joins TRBV5-3 to TRBJ2-1; the D gene is possibly TRBD2 (5 bases). TRBV5-3 is known as an ORF, though its function is uncertain. Trimming removed 2 bases from V and 4 bases from J, with 13 bases in between. The CDR3 contains 15 residues. The CDR3 sequence: CARSLPDTSYNEQFF. The DNA of the CDR3 is TGTGCCAGAAGCTTACCCGATACTAGTTACAATGAGCAGTTCTTC.

V and J are TRBV7-9 and TRBJ1-1; 8 positions agree with TRBD1. Germline assignment: CDR1 SEHNR and CDR2 FQNEAQ (reference sequence). The CDR3 runs to 14 residues. V lost 4 bases, J lost 4 bases, and 5 bases stayed unmatched. CDR3 in DNA: TGTGCCAGCAGCTCCAGGGGGCCCCTCACTGAAGCTTTCTTT. This codes for CASSSRGPLTEAFF.

The rearrangement joins TRBV4-1 to TRBJ1-1; possible D gene TRBD1, 6 bases. CDR3 length equals 15 residues. Trimming removed 2 bases from V and 3 bases from J, with 13 bases in between. CDR1 is MGHRA, CDR2 YSYEKL, per germline. CDR3 loop: CASSQQGGRDTEAFF. The CDR3 DNA is TGCGCCAGCAGCCAACAAGGGGGGAGGGACACTGAAGCTTTCTTT.

V gene TRBV2 combines with J gene TRBJ1-2, with D maybe TRBD1 (5 bases). V lost 2 bases and J lost 3, with 10 bases in between. This CDR3 contains 14 residues. The germline gives CDR1 SNHLY, CDR2 FYNNEI. The CDR3 here is CASSEQGFHYGYTF. The CDR3 DNA sequence: TGTGCCAGCAGTGAACAGGGCTTCCACTATGGCTACACCTTC.

The chain uses TRBV2 and TRBJ2-4; possible D gene TRBD1, 6 bases. This CDR3 has 15 residues. The germline V gene encodes CDR1 SNHLY and CDR2 FYNNEI. V was shortened by 6 bases and J by 0 bases, with 12 bases between the two germline ends. CDR3 residues: CASRRSGVAKNIQYF. Here the CDR3 DNA reads TGTGCCAGCAGGAGATCAGGGGTAGCCAAAAACATTCAGTACTTC.

The rearrangement uses TRBV7-2 and TRBJ1-3; the match to TRBD1 covers 8 bases. V gave up 5 bases and J gave up 3 bases; unmatched junction bases: 6. The CDR3 is made up of 15 amino acids. The V gene's germline CDR1 is SGHTA and CDR2 FQGNSA. The DNA of the CDR3 is TGTGCCAGCAGCGCTCAGGGGGCTCTTGGAAACACCATATATTTT. It is translated as CASSAQGALGNTIYF.